One and the same sample provided the 27 T cell receptor beta chains below, sequenced in a study of Graves' ophthalmopathy and Graves' hyperthyroidism. TCR beta CDR3 amplification used RNA transcripts. Scientists carried out first-round RT-PCR using HTBI primers and then a second-round multiplex PCR. Via MiXCR, TCRdb re-called the multiplex PCR reads, giving one row per CDR3 protein. Among about 480,000 distinct CDR3 sequences, about an eighth were seen once, and the ten largest hold about 10%. Sequenced: blood. These receptors came from a woman aged 25 to 39 with Graves' ophthalmopathy.

There are many counts of this clonotype. The chain carries TRBV6-1 and TRBJ1-5; perhaps TRBD1 as D (5 bases). Trimming left V 7 bases short and J 6 bases short, with 19 bases between. Germline V gene lookup returns CDR1 MNHNS and CDR2 SASEGT. The CDR3 spans 15 residues. The CDR3 here is CASTLGRAQGQPQHF. In nucleotides, the CDR3 is TGTGCCAGCACCCTCGGGAGGGCCCAGGGTCAGCCCCAGCATTTT.

This clonotype was counted at least ten times. J is TRBJ1-1 and V is TRBV20-1, with D possibly TRBD1 on 5 matching bases. The germline V gene has CDR1 DFQATT and CDR2 SNEGSKA (reference sequence). V was pared by 2 bases and J by 5 bases, with 9 bases between. This CDR3 is built from 12 residues. CDR3 nucleotide sequence: TGCAGTGCTAGACCGGGGACGACTGAAGCTTTCTTT. This codes for CSARPGTTEAFF.

The sample holds many counts of this clonotype. The chain couples TRBV24-1 to TRBJ2-4; 7 positions agree with TRBD1. With 5 bases clipped from V and 1 base from J, the junction kept 4 bases outside the gene matches. Germline-derived CDR1 and CDR2 are KGHDR and SFDVKD. There are 15 residues in the CDR3. CDR3 bases: TGTGCCACCAGTGCTGCGACAGGGGCCAAAAACATTCAGTACTTC. This gives the protein CATSAATGAKNIQYF.

This clonotype was seen ten or more times. The V and J genes are TRBV20-1 and TRBJ2-7, with D maybe TRBD1 (6 bases). Trimming stripped 5 bases from V and 2 bases from J, with 10 bases between. This CDR3 region has 12 residues. The V gene's germline CDR1 is DFQATT and CDR2 SNEGSKA (reference sequence). The CDR3 is CSASDRAYEQYF. Written as DNA, the CDR3 is TGCAGTGCTTCGGACAGAGCCTACGAGCAGTACTTC.

The chain uses TRBV30 and TRBJ1-5, with unresolved D. Germline CDR1 and CDR2: GTSNPN and SVGIG (reference sequence). The CDR3 spans 13 residues. Between the trimmed V and J ends, which lost 4 bases and 3 bases, there was a span of 10 bases. CDR3: CAWTLSPNQPQHF. In DNA form, the CDR3 reads TGTGCCTGGACCCTAAGCCCCAATCAGCCCCAGCATTTT.

This clonotype was seen repeatedly, ten times or more. The chain uses TRBV6-1 and TRBJ1-2; D may be TRBD1 (6 bases). The CDR3 totals 12 residues. In germline, CDR1 is MNHNS, CDR2 SASEGT. Trimming took 7 bases from V and 8 from J, leaving 14 bases between them. CDR3 protein: CASTRGDGGYTF. Written as DNA, the CDR3 is TGTGCCAGCACCAGGGGCGACGGGGGCTACACCTTC.

Many counts were recorded for this clonotype. This chain joins TRBV20-1 and TRBJ2-7, with TRBD1 as a possible D gene (6 bases). The V end lost 5 bases, the J end lost 3 bases, and 17 bases lay between the germline ends. The CDR3 is 14 amino acids. Germline values: CDR1 DFQATT, CDR2 SNEGSKA (reference sequence). Here the CDR3 reads CSARTGNGGYEQYF. CDR3 sequence (DNA): TGCAGTGCTCGTACAGGGAACGGTGGCTACGAGCAGTACTTC.

This clonotype was seen repeatedly, ten times or more. The genes are TRBV2 and TRBJ1-5, with TRBD1 matching over 9 bases. There are 15 residues in the CDR3. Germline CDR1 SNHLY, CDR2 FYNNEI. The V and J ends lost 3 bases and 6 bases, in that order; junction bases with no gene match: 6. The chain's CDR3 is CASSETTGGIQPQHF. Here the CDR3 DNA reads TGTGCCAGCAGTGAGACGACAGGGGGAATTCAGCCCCAGCATTTT.

In its sample, this clonotype was seen a few times. The genes are TRBV19 and TRBJ2-4; D gene ambiguous. The CDR3 is 13 residues long. V was shortened by 6 bases and J by 5 bases, with 11 bases between the two germline ends. Germline CDR1 and CDR2: LNHDA and SQIVND (reference sequence). The CDR3 sequence is CASSRAQENIQYF. In DNA, the CDR3 is TGTGCCAGTAGCCGGGCGCAAGAAAACATTCAGTACTTC.

This clonotype was recorded many times. This rearrangement joins TRBV29-1 to TRBJ2-7, with 7 nucleotides matching TRBD1. Germline V CDR1 and CDR2: SQVTM, ANQGSEA. The CDR3 extends over 12 amino acids. Trimming removed 3 bases from V and 4 bases from J; junction bases left unmatched: 3. Written as DNA, the CDR3 is TGCAGCGTTGAGTCCAGGGGGTACGAGCAGTACTTC. This translates into CSVESRGYEQYF.

This chain uses TRBV18 with TRBJ1-2; unclear D gene. The CDR3 runs 13 residues. Germline V gene data show CDR1 as KGHSH and CDR2 as LQKENI. Trimming took off 6 bases at V and 6 bases at J, with 14 bases between the two ends. CDR3 protein: CASSPRQADGYTF. As DNA, the CDR3 is TGTGCCAGCTCGCCCCGGCAGGCTGATGGCTACACCTTC.

This clonotype was seen ten or more times. J is TRBJ1-2 and V is TRBV5-1; 10 bases fit TRBD1. J gave up 5 bases and V 4 bases, and 5 bases lay outside the gene matches. Germline CDR1 is SGHRS and CDR2 is YFSETQ. The CDR3 totals 14 residues. The CDR3 DNA sequence: TGCGCCAGCAGCAGGGACAGGGGAAGATATGGCTACACCTTC. It codes for CASSRDRGRYGYTF.

This clonotype appeared many times. A much bigger clone sits one base away, suggesting this may be a read error. The chain couples TRBV7-9 to TRBJ2-7; the match to TRBD1 covers 8 bases. CDR1 is SEHNR and CDR2 is FQNEAQ in the germline V gene (reference sequence). The CDR3 extends over 12 amino acids. The V gene end was trimmed by 5 bases and the J gene end by 5 bases; junction bases not matched to a gene: 2. The CDR3 DNA reads as TGTGCCAGCAGCCAGACAGGGGACGAGCAGTACTTC. This codes for CASSQTGDEQYF. Looking up the rest from reference TRBV7-9 and TRBJ2-7 gives the full variable domain: DTGVSQNPRHKITKRGQNVTFRCDPISEHNRLYWYRQTLGQGPEFLTYFQNEAQLEKSRLLSDRFSAERPKGSFSTLEIQRTEQGDSAMYLCASSQTGDEQYFGPGTRLTVT.

There are a few counts of this clonotype. The chain couples TRBV30 to TRBJ2-7; 8 bases are a match to TRBD2. Germline V CDR1 and CDR2: GTSNPN, SVGIG (reference sequence). This CDR3 contains 14 residues. Unmatched junction bases numbered 8, after V lost 4 bases and J lost 3 bases. The CDR3 DNA reads as TGTGCCTGGACGCCTCTAGCGGGCGACTACGAGCAGTACTTC. Translation: CAWTPLAGDYEQYF.

This clonotype was recorded at least ten times. The chain couples TRBV4-1 to TRBJ2-5; TRBD1 might be the D (5 bases). Germline assignment: CDR1 MGHRA and CDR2 YSYEKL. CDR3 size: 14 residues. V shed 3 bases and J shed 1 base, with 9 bases lying between them. The chain's CDR3 is CASSHRQFQETQYF. In DNA form, the CDR3 reads TGCGCCAGCAGCCATAGACAGTTCCAAGAGACCCAGTACTTC.

This clonotype was detected a few times. This chain links TRBV2 with TRBJ2-7, with TRBD2 identical over 8 bases. With V trimmed by 2 bases and J by 0 bases, 15 bases remained unmatched. The length of the CDR3 is 19 residues. CDR1 is SNHLY and CDR2 is FYNNEI in the germline V gene. CDR3 sequence: CASSERGGFRKTSSYEQYF. The CDR3 DNA follows: TGTGCCAGCAGTGAACGCGGGGGGTTCCGAAAAACGAGCTCCTACGAGCAGTACTTC. Variable domain in full (rest from reference TRBV2 and TRBJ2-7): EPEVTQTPSHQVTQMGQEVILRCVPISNHLYFYWYRQILGQKVEFLVSFYNNEISEKSEIFDDQFSVERPDGSNFTLKIRSTKLEDSAMYFCASSERGGFRKTSSYEQYFGPGTRLTVT.

CDR3 sequence: CAHRSRGWETQYF. Here the CDR3 DNA reads TGTGCCCACCGGTCCCGCGGGTGGGAGACCCAGTACTTC. The gene calls are TRBV30 and TRBJ2-5; D might be TRBD2 (5 bases). There are 13 residues in the CDR3. Germline lookup yields CDR1 GTSNPN and CDR2 SVGIG (reference sequence). The ends were cut back, 8 bases at V and 5 bases at J, with 18 bases in the middle.

This clonotype has a count of ten or more. The genes are TRBV19 and TRBJ1-2, with a tentative D call TRBD1 (6 bases). Germline V gives CDR1 LNHDA, CDR2 SQIVND (reference sequence). This CDR3 has 13 residues. The V end lost 7 bases, the J end lost 4 bases, and 13 bases lay between the germline ends. In nucleotides, the CDR3 is TGTGCCAGTATGGGGGACACCACCTATGGCTACACCTTC. Encoded protein: CASMGDTTYGYTF.

There are many counts of this clonotype. The gene calls are TRBV19 and TRBJ2-2; no definite D call. The CDR3 spans 15 residues. Per the germline V gene, CDR1 is LNHDA and CDR2 is SQIVND (reference sequence). The V and J ends lost 7 bases and 0 bases respectively, with 12 bases between them. DNA for the CDR3: TGTGCCAGTACCCCTGGCCCAACGAACACCGGGGAGCTGTTTTTT. Protein product: CASTPGPTNTGELFF.

This clonotype was counted only a few times. A much larger clonotype is one base distant, so this may be a read error. The CDR3 sequence: CAWSVGRDNQPQQF. DNA of the CDR3: TGTGCCTGGAGTGTGGGCCGGGACAATCAGCCCCAGCAGTTT. This sequence joins TRBV30 and TRBJ1-5; the D gene is possibly TRBD1 (6 bases). This CDR3 is built from 14 residues. CDR1 GTSNPN and CDR2 SVGIG come from the germline V gene (reference sequence).

This clonotype occurred many times. The gene calls are TRBV29-1 and TRBJ1-1; no reliable D call. The CDR3 spans 13 residues. The V gene's germline CDR1 is SQVTM and CDR2 ANQGSEA. V shed 8 bases and J shed 0 bases, with 13 bases lying between them. The CDR3 sequence is CSPQGDMNTEAFF. In DNA form, the CDR3 reads TGCAGCCCCCAAGGCGACATGAACACTGAAGCTTTCTTT.

This clonotype was picked up many times. The chain employs TRBV28 and TRBJ2-4; D may be TRBD1 (5 bases). There are 16 residues in the CDR3. Trimming cost V 5 bases and J 4 bases, with 18 bases left between them. Looked up from germline, CDR1 is MDHEN and CDR2 is SYDVKM. CDR3 protein: CASSPGPVGVKNIQYF. The CDR3 region has the DNA TGTGCCAGCAGTCCCGGTCCGGTAGGGGTGAAAAACATTCAGTACTTC. Full variable domain (missing parts from reference TRBV28 and TRBJ2-4): DVKVTQSSRYLVKRTGEKVFLECVQDMDHENMFWYRQDPGLGLRLIYFSYDVKMKEKGDIPEGYSVSREKKERFSLILESASTNQTSMYLCASSPGPVGVKNIQYFGAGTRLSVL.

This clonotype has at least ten counts. J is TRBJ2-7 and V is TRBV9; either TRBD1 or TRBD2 may fit D (7 bases each). Germline V gene sequence: CDR1 SGDLS, CDR2 YYNGEE. CDR3 size: 13 residues. Deletions cut 0 bases from V and 5 bases from J, with 9 bases between. CDR3 DNA sequence: TGTGCCAGCAGCGTAGCAGGGGGGGACGAGCAGTACTTC. Its translation: CASSVAGGDEQYF.

This clonotype was seen ten or more times. This rearrangement joins TRBV7-9 to TRBJ1-2; no clear D gene. This CDR3 is 15 amino acids long. V was cut by 1 base and J by 6 bases, with 15 bases left in between. Germline-derived CDR1 and CDR2 are SEHNR and FQNEAQ (reference sequence). The CDR3: CASSLGIRPQDGYTF. DNA for the CDR3: TGTGCCAGCAGCTTAGGAATCCGACCCCAAGATGGCTACACCTTC.

This clonotype came up many times. CDR3 sequence reads: CASSTRAVLGNQPQHF. DNA for the CDR3: TGTGCCAGCAGTACCCGCGCCGTCCTTGGCAATCAGCCCCAGCATTTT. The chain uses TRBV28 and TRBJ1-5, with D unclear. Germline V gene data show CDR1 as MDHEN and CDR2 as SYDVKM. This CDR3 comprises 16 residues. Trimming took off 5 bases at V and 2 bases at J, with 16 bases between the two ends.

This clonotype was seen ten or more times. The chain carries TRBV20-1 and TRBJ2-7; 8 bases match TRBD1. CDR1 is DFQATT, CDR2 SNEGSKA, per germline (reference sequence). CDR3 length equals 12 residues. Trimming cost V 6 bases and J 3 bases; bases outside gene matches: 4. The CDR3 DNA reads as TGCAGTGCCCCGGACAGGGTCTACGAGCAGTACTTC. This encodes CSAPDRVYEQYF.

This clonotype was found many times. J is TRBJ2-7 and V is TRBV28, with no clear D. This CDR3 is 14 amino acids long. Per the germline V gene, CDR1 is MDHEN and CDR2 is SYDVKM. Deletions cut 3 bases from V and 2 bases from J, with 11 bases between. This CDR3 reads CASSFLAETYEQYF. The CDR3 DNA reads as TGTGCCAGCAGTTTCCTGGCAGAAACCTACGAGCAGTACTTC.